Reported below is one T cell receptor beta chain. Its specificity is not known. Germline assignment: CDR1 MNHEY and CDR2 SVGEGT. The V end was cut by 6 bases, the J end by 2 bases, with 16 bases between. The CDR3 totals 15 residues. These data come from a study of T cell repertoires in cytomegalovirus infection. At the level of the study: CMV epitopes in the study were HLA-C-restricted (recently identified) and HLA-B-restricted (well studied). Public TCR beta signatures provided an indication of both CMV infection and a matching HLA type. Study results and caveats: Accumulated public TCR beta family frequency recognized individuals carrying CMV together with the relevant HLA. The response measured ex vivo was dominated by TCR beta clonotypes (HLA-C-restricted and CMV-specific).

TCRdb ran MiXCR on the reads and lists one entry per CDR3 protein. The table shows a few hundred thousand distinct CDR3 sequences, with about 27% occurring only once. The V call is TRBV6-2 or TRBV6-3, the J call TRBJ1-2; D is unresolved. The source is a human donor in good health (CMV status not recorded). Some clones in this sample may be carry-over from other donors' samples. Here the sequenced sample was cultured PBMCs, taken from culture after CMV antigen stimulation. The CDR3 region has the DNA TGTGCCAGCAGGCCTGATGACATCGTCAACTATGGCTACACCTTC. The encoded protein is CASRPDDIVNYGYTF.